The clone carrying this T cell receptor (beta chain) was detected only once. This specimen belongs to a study of blood T cell repertoires in COVID-19. On the study more broadly: The cDNA or gDNA used as material had been derived from T cells, B-cell-depleted T cells, or PBMCs.

This table comes from immunoSEQ multiplex PCR, and its TCRdb copy is limited to in-frame clones, with some not included. The sample holds 61,000 or so clones, around four fifths seen once. Sequencing used peripheral blood. The source is a woman aged 70-85 years with acute or convalescent COVID-19.

CDR3 protein: CASSLVGTAMNTEAFF. For the CDR3, the DNA is TGTGCCAGCAGCTTAGTCGGGACAGCCATGAACACTGAAGCTTTCTTT. V usage is TRBV11-2 and J usage is TRBJ1-1, with TRBD1 matching 7 bases. Germline-derived CDR1 and CDR2 are SGHAT and FQNNGV. The trim removed 1 base at V and 0 bases at J, leaving 5 bases unmatched. The CDR3 loop spans 16 amino acids.